What follows describes a single T cell receptor beta chain. No antigen is known for it. These data come from a study of cytomegalovirus exposure and HLA in healthy donors. Study-wide results and limits: Earlier analysis looked at TCR beta V segments, and most were productive about 87% or about 30% of the time. The likely explanation for a cluster of highly shared sequence variants was sequencing artifact. In a later analysis, TCR beta V- and J-gene trimming was associated with a missense DCLRE1C variant.

PCR employed 60 Vbeta and 13 Jbeta primers. As processed by the authors: Later work found about 80 million unique TCR beta chains, with approximately 12 million shared. Clones were read by immunoSEQ multiplex PCR, and TCRdb kept only the in-frame ones, dropping some. V, J and clone size are those of that table, while D and trimming were read from the DNA. The table includes about 130,000 clones, 80% detected once. V lost 4 bases and J lost 2; bases outside the gene matches: 5. This CDR3 spans 15 amino acids. Germline V lookup: CDR1 SGHTA, CDR2 FQGNSA. The sample taken for sequencing was PBMCs. The chain links TRBV7-2 to TRBJ2-7; 10 bases match TRBD2. The sequence came from a middle-aged woman in good health and CMV-seronegative. The CDR3 coding sequence is TGTGCCAGCAGCTCCAGCGGGGGGGCCCCCTACGAGCAGTACTTC. Translating it yields CASSSSGGAPYEQYF.